Here is one T cell receptor beta chain with its context. Its target is not known. TCR libraries were prepared from roughly 14 ng of total RNA with the QIAseq Immune Repertoire TCR panel. TCRdb ran MiXCR on the reads and lists one entry per CDR3 protein. This table has some 2,500 distinct CDR3 sequences, roughly 7.3% appearing once. CDR1 is LNHDA and CDR2 is SQIVND in the germline V gene (reference sequence). The CDR3 spans 13 residues. V dropped 6 bases and J dropped 4 bases, with 12 bases sitting between them. This entry comes from a study of circulating CD8 cells and anti-PD-1 response in melanoma. Four subsets defined by PD-1 and/or TIGIT were sorted from live CD3+CD8+TCRalphabeta+ cells. General study results and limits: Only baseline and M1 samples entered the published repertoire comparisons.

The TCR sequence derives from a human donor with melanoma. Here the sequenced sample was CD8+ T cells from PBMCs, taken at baseline or after one month of anti-PD-1 therapy (not recorded which). The chain couples TRBV19 to TRBJ1-1; possibly TRBD1 for D (6 bases). DNA of the CDR3: TGTGCCAGTAGCTTCAGGGGATCCACTGAAGCTTTCTTT. Protein product: CASSFRGSTEAFF.